What follows is one T cell receptor (beta chain) and its context. These data belong to a study of T cell responses to AZD1222 COVID-19 vaccine. Study overall: The study pooled second doses at about 4 or about 12 weeks.

Generated by immunoSEQ multiplex PCR, the TCRdb table keeps only in-frame clones and is missing some. The sample lists under 150,000 clones, roughly 87% occurring once. V was cut by 0 bases and J by 3 bases, with 8 bases left in between. CDR3 length: 14 amino acids. From germline, CDR1 is ENHRY and CDR2 SYGVKD. Sequencing was performed on peripheral blood, taken on day 0 of AZD1222 vaccination. The receptor's source is an adult in good health. The J gene is TRBJ1-1, the V gene TRBV10-3, with D possibly being TRBD1 (6 bases). The CDR3 coding sequence is TGTGCCATCAGTGAGTCGAGGGGGTACACTGAAGCTTTCTTT. Translation: CAISESRGYTEAFF.